A selection of T cell receptor beta chains follows, all from one sample in a study of shared clonotypes between healthy human individuals. The data were produced by immunoSEQ multiplex PCR, yet TCRdb's version contains in-frame clones alone and is incomplete. The repertoire holds 400,000 to 600,000 clones, 60% to 80% seen once, with around an eighth in the top ten. What was sequenced was PBMCs. These receptors were taken from a woman aged 40 to 50 in good health. Some clones in this sample may be carry-over from other donors' samples. CDR3s leave out the opening cysteine and the closing phenylalanine or tryptophan. Fields, in order: V gene, CDR3 length, clone size, CDR3 protein. Expanded clones are given a class, and other clones once, few, many or no size at all.

TRBV19 | 11 | . | ASSYSGSNEQY
TRBV7-2 | 12 | . | ASSSSGFSYEQY
TRBV9 | 9 | . | ASSREETQY
TRBV5-1 | 13 | . | ASSRDRGLTDTQY
TRBV4-3 | 11 | . | ASSQGRFSEQY
TRBV5-8 | 13 | . | ASSPVGRAIETQY
TRBV7-3 | 13 | few | ASSVDTRSTDTQY
TRBV27 | 11 | few | ASSYSSEGELF
TRBV15 | 11 | few | ATSRSNSLGAF
TRBV4-1 | 14 | once | ASSLVTSGTSYEQY
TRBV11-1 | 12 | . | ASSWDTRDTEAF
TRBV10-2 | 15 | . | ASRTDRALGNTGELF
TRBV9 | 12 | . | ASSLTSGVGEQY
TRBV6-4 | 12 | few | ASRSFARNTEAF
TRBV6-5 | 12 | . | ASSLNIWVDTQY
TRBV27 | 12 | . | ASSLYRGGQPQH
TRBV28 | 12 | . | ASSFGGLDEKLF
TRBV28 | 14 | . | ASSLPDRGNQETQY
TRBV2 | 13 | . | ASSRVRGSTGELF
TRBV18 | 14 | . | ASSPTSLSSTDTQY
TRBV28 | 10 | few | ASSPAYNEQF
TRBV5-8 | 9 | . | ASSLDSQGT
TRBV7-2 | 16 | . | ASSLDPTVAGVSDTQY
TRBV7-9 | 12 | . | ASSLRQSNEKLF